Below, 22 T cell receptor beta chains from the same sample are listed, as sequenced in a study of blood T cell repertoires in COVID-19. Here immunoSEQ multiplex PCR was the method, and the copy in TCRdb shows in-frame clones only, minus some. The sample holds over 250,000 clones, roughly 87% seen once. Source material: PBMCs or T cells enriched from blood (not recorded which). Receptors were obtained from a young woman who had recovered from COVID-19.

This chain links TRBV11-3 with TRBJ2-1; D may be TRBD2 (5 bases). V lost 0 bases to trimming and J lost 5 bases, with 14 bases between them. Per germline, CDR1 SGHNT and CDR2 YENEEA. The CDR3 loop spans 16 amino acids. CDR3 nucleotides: TGTGCCAGCAGCTTAGATAATCGTCCGAGGGACAATGAGCAGTTCTTC. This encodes CASSLDNRPRDNEQFF.

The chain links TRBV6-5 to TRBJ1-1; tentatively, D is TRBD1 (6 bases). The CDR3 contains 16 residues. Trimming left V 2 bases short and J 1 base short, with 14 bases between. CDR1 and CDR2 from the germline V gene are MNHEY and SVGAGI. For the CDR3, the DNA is TGTGCCAGCAGTTACCGGGGGGCCTCGTCGAACACTGAAGCTTTCTTT. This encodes CASSYRGASSNTEAFF.

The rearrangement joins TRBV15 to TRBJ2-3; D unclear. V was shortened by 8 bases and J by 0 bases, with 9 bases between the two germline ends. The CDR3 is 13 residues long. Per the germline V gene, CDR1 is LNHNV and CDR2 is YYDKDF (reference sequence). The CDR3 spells CATAESSTDTQYF. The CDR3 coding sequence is TGTGCCACCGCGGAATCTAGCACAGATACGCAGTATTTT.

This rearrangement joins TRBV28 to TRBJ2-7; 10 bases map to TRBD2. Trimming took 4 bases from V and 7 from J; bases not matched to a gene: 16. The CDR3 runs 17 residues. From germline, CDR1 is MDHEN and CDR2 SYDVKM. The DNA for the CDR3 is TGTGCCAGCAGTTCTCCTCCTAGCGGGAGCCCTTGGGGGGAGCAGTACTTC. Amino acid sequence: CASSSPPSGSPWGEQYF.

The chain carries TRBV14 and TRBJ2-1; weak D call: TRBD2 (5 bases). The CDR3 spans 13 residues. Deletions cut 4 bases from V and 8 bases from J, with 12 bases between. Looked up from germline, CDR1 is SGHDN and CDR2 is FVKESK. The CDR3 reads CASSLRLRDEQFF. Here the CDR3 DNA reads TGTGCCAGCAGCCTCCGACTGAGGGATGAGCAGTTCTTC.

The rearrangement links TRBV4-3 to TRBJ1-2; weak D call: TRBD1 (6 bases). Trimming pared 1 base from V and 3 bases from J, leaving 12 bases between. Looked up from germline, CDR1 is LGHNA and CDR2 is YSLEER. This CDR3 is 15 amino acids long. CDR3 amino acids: CASSQAQGRDYGYTF. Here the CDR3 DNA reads TGCGCCAGCAGCCAAGCCCAGGGGAGGGACTATGGCTACACCTTC.

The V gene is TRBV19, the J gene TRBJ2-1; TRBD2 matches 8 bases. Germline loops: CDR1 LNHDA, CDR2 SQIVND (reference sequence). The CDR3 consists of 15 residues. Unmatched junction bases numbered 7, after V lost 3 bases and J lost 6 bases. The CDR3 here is CASSMRRGASNEQFF. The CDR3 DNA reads TGTGCCAGTAGTATGCGGCGGGGGGCCAGCAATGAGCAGTTCTTC.

CDR3 DNA: TGTGCCAGTAGCTCTCGGGACAGCATGAACACTGAAGCTTTCTTT. Translated: CASSSRDSMNTEAFF. The J gene is TRBJ1-1, the V gene TRBV19, with 7 bases aligning to TRBD1. The germline CDR1 and CDR2 sequences are LNHDA and SQIVND (reference sequence). This CDR3 has 15 residues. J lost 0 bases, V lost 6 bases, and 7 bases had no gene match. Complete variable domain (other parts from reference TRBV19 and TRBJ1-1): DGGITQSPKYLFRKEGQNVTLSCEQNLNHDAMYWYRQDPGQGLRLIYYSQIVNDFQKGDIAEGYSVSREKKESFPLTVTSAQKNPTAFYLCASSSRDSMNTEAFFGQGTRLTVV.

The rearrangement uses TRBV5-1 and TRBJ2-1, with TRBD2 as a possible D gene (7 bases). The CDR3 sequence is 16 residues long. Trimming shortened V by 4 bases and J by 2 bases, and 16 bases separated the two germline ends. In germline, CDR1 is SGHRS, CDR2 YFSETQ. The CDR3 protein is CASSGGAGVTYNEQFF. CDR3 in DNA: TGCGCCAGCAGCGGGGGGGCAGGAGTGACCTACAATGAGCAGTTCTTC.

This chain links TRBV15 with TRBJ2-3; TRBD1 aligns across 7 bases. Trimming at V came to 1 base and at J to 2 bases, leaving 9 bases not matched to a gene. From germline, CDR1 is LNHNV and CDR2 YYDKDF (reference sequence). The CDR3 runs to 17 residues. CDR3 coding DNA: TGTGCCACCAGCAGAGCATCGGGACAGCGAAACACAGATACGCAGTATTTT. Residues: CATSRASGQRNTDTQYF.

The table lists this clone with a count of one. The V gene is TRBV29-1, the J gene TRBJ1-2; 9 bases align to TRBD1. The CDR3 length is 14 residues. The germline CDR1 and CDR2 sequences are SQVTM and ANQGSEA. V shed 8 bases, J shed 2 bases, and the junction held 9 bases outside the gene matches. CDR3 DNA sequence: TGCAGCTTCAGACCGGGACAGGGAAACTATGGCTACACCTTC. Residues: CSFRPGQGNYGYTF.

This CDR3 is CASSLAQSMSGGNAFF. In nucleotides, the CDR3 is TGCGCCAGCAGCCTCGCGCAGTCGATGTCCGGCGGAAATGCTTTCTTT. This chain connects TRBV5-1 to TRBJ1-1, with D uncertain. There are 16 residues in the CDR3. Trimming left V 4 bases short and J 11 bases short, with 27 bases between. Looked up from germline, CDR1 is SGHRS and CDR2 is YFSETQ. Complete variable domain (other parts from reference TRBV5-1 and TRBJ1-1): KAGVTQTPRYLIKTRGQQVTLSCSPISGHRSVSWYQQTPGQGLQFLFEYFSETQRNKGNFPGRFSGRQFSNSRSEMNVSTLELGDSALYLCASSLAQSMSGGNAFFGQGTRLTVV.

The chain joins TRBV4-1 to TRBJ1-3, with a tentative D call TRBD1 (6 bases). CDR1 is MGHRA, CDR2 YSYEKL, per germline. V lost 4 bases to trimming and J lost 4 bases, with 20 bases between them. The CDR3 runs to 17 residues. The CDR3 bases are TGCGCCAGCAGCCGAATAACAGGGACACTAGCGGGAAACACCATATATTTT. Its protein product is CASSRITGTLAGNTIYF.

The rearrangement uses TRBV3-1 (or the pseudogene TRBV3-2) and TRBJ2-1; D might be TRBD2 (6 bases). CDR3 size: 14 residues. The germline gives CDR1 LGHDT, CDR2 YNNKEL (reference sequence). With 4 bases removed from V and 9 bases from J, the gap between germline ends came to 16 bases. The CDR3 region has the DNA TGTGCCAGCAGCCTCGTTGGGCGGGGTGGTGAGCAGTTCTTC. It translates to CASSLVGRGGEQFF.

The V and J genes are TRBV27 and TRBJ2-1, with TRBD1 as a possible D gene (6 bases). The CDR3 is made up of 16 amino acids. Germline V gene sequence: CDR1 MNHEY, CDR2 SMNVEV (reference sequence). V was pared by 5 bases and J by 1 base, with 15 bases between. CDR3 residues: CASSGDRYGSYNEQFF. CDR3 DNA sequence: TGTGCCAGCAGTGGAGACAGGTATGGGTCCTACAATGAGCAGTTCTTC.

CDR3 amino acids: CASSLDRGYEQYF. The CDR3 nucleotides are TGTGCCAGCAGCCTCGACAGGGGCTACGAGCAGTACTTC. J is TRBJ2-7 and V is TRBV28, with TRBD1 matching 8 bases. CDR3 length: 13 residues. CDR1 is MDHEN, CDR2 SYDVKM, per germline. J gave up 3 bases and V 6 bases, and 4 bases lay outside the gene matches.

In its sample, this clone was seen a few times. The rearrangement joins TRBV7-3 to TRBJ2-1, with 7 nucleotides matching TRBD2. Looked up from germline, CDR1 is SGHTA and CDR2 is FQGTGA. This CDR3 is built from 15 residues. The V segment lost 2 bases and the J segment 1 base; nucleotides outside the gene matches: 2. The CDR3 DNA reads TGTGCCAGCAGCTTATTAGCGGGTTCCTACAATGAGCAGTTCTTC. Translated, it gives CASSLLAGSYNEQFF. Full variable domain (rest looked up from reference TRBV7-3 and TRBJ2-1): GAGVSQTPSNKVTEKGKYVELRCDPISGHTALYWYRQSLGQGPEFLIYFQGTGAADDSGLPNDRFFAVRPEGSVSTLKIQRTERGDSAVYLCASSLLAGSYNEQFFGPGTRLTVL.

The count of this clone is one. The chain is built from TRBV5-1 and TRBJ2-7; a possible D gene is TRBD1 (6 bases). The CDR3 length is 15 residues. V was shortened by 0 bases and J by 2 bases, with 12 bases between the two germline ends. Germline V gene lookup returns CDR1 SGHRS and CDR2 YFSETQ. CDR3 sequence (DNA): TGCGCCAGCAGCTTGGGACAGGTACCACCCTACGAGCAGTACTTC. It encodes CASSLGQVPPYEQYF.

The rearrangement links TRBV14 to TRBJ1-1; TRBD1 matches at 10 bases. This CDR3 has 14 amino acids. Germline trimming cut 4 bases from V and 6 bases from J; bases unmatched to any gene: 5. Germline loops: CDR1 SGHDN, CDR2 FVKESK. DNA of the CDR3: TGTGCCAGCAGCCCGGGACAGGGGTACCCTGAAGCTTTCTTT. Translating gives CASSPGQGYPEAFF.

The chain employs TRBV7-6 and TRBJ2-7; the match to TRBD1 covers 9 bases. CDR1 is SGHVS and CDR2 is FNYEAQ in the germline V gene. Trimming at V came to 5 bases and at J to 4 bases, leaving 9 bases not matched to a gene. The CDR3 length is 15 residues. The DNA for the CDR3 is TGTGCCAGCAGCCCCTTGGGACAGGGTGTTTACGAGCAGTACTTC. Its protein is CASSPLGQGVYEQYF. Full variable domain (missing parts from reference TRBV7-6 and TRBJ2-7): GAGVSQSPRYKVTKRGQDVALRCDPISGHVSLYWYRQALGQGPEFLTYFNYEAQQDKSGLPNDRFSAERPEGSISTLTIQRTEQRDSAMYRCASSPLGQGVYEQYFGPGTRLTVT.

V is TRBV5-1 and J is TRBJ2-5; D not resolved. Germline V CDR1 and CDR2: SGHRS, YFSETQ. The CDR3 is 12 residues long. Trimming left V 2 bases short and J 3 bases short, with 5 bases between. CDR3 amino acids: CASSFPEETQYF. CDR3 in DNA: TGCGCCAGCAGCTTCCCAGAAGAGACCCAGTACTTC.

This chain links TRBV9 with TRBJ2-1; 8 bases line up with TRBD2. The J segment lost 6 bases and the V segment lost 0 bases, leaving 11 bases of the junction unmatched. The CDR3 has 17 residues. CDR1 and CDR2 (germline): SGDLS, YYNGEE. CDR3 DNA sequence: TGTGCCAGCAGCGTAGCTCCCCTCGGGGGGGCCGTCAATGAGCAGTTCTTC. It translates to CASSVAPLGGAVNEQFF.